This is a list of T cell receptor beta chains from one sample in a study of cytomegalovirus exposure and HLA in healthy donors. TCRdb's table, derived via immunoSEQ multiplex PCR, lists solely in-frame clones and lacks some. The sample holds roughly 100,000 clones, roughly 73% seen once. The sequenced sample was PBMCs. These receptors were collected from a man aged 40-50 years in good health and CMV-seronegative. Each CDR3 is given with its conserved first and last residue. A D gene is named only where the DNA matches it firmly. Size tells how often a clone was seen (once, few, many) or the class of an expanded clone, and some rows leave it out.

cdr3_aa	cdr3_nt	clone_size	cdr3_length	v_call	j_call	d_call
CATSRETGAGANVLTF	TGTGCCACCAGCAGAGAGACAGGGGCTGGGGCCAACGTCCTGACTTTC	-	16	TRBV15	TRBJ2-6	TRBD1
CASSYSNRGSNQPQHF	TGTGCCAGCAGTTACTCGAACAGGGGGAGCAATCAGCCCCAGCATTTT	-	16	TRBV6-5	TRBJ1-5	TRBD1
CASSLQGPNTEAFF	TGTGCCAGCAGCTTGCAGGGGCCAAACACTGAAGCTTTCTTT	few	14	TRBV7-2	TRBJ1-1	-
CASSYGTSGTYEQYF	TGTGCCAGCAGTTACGGGACTAGCGGAACCTACGAGCAGTACTTC	-	15	TRBV6-5	TRBJ2-7	TRBD2
CASSMKLDEQFF	TGTGCCAGCAGCATGAAGCTCGATGAGCAGTTCTTC	once	12	TRBV7-9	TRBJ2-1	-
CASSLWGLGTDTQYF	TGTGCCAGCAGTCTCTGGGGGCTTGGCACAGATACGCAGTATTTT	-	15	TRBV5-8	TRBJ2-3	-
CASGGGQTDTQYF	TGCGCCTCCGGGGGGGGCCAAACAGATACGCAGTATTTT	-	13	TRBV5-1	TRBJ2-3	TRBD2
CASSYRGQKQHEQFF	TGTGCCAGCAGTTACCGGGGACAGAAGCAGCATGAGCAGTTCTTC	-	15	TRBV6-5	TRBJ2-1	TRBD1
CASSPRGAAGELFF	TGTGCCAGCAGCCCCCGGGGGGCTGCCGGGGAGCTGTTTTTT	-	14	TRBV11-3	TRBJ2-2	-
CSARTGGADTQYF	TGCAGCGCCAGGACAGGGGGCGCAGATACGCAGTATTTT	once	13	TRBV29-1	TRBJ2-3	TRBD1
CASSSRGTGRNSPLHF	TGTGCCAGCAGCTCCCGTGGGACAGGGCGGAATTCACCCCTCCACTTT	-	16	TRBV7-8	TRBJ1-6	TRBD1
CASSTSPLAGGGHEQFF	TGTGCCAGCAGCACTAGCCCCCTAGCGGGGGGAGGACATGAGCAGTTCTTC	few	17	TRBV11-3	TRBJ2-1	TRBD2
CASSRSGTSGGADTQYF	TGCGCCAGCAGCAGAAGCGGGACTAGCGGGGGAGCAGATACGCAGTATTTT	-	17	TRBV5-1	TRBJ2-3	TRBD2
CASSLAGAYNEQFF	TGTGCCAGCAGCTTAGCCGGGGCCTACAATGAGCAGTTCTTC	-	14	TRBV11-2	TRBJ2-1	-
CASSLPQGYTEAFF	TGTGCCAGCAGCTTACCGCAGGGGTACACTGAAGCTTTCTTT	-	14	TRBV7-2	TRBJ1-1	-
CASSLGLAGGTDTQYF	TGTGCCAGCAGCTTAGGGCTAGCGGGGGGCACAGATACGCAGTATTTT	-	16	TRBV7-2	TRBJ2-3	TRBD2
CASSLGGQVVYTGELFF	TGCGCCAGCAGCTTGGGAGGACAGGTGGTTTACACCGGGGAGCTGTTTTTT	-	17	TRBV5-1	TRBJ2-2	TRBD1
CASSSAGNYNEQFF	TGTGCCAGCAGTTCAGCGGGGAATTACAATGAGCAGTTCTTC	-	14	TRBV7-2	TRBJ2-1	TRBD2
CASSVRVWRATEAFF	TGTGCCAGTAGTGTCCGAGTGTGGAGGGCCACTGAAGCTTTCTTT	-	15	TRBV19	TRBJ1-1	-
CASSLAGRGLGNQPQHF	TGTGCCAGCAGCTTAGCGGGCAGGGGGCTTGGCAATCAGCCCCAGCATTTT	few	17	TRBV7-2	TRBJ1-5	TRBD1
CARGTSGVGEQFF	TGTGCCAGAGGGACTTCCGGAGTAGGTGAGCAGTTCTTC	-	13	TRBV2	TRBJ2-1	-
CASSGDYNSPLHF	TGTGCCAGCAGTGGAGACTATAATTCACCCCTCCACTTT	-	13	TRBV6-4	TRBJ1-6	-
CASSADRGVDEQYF	TGTGCCAGCAGCGCTGACAGGGGCGTCGACGAGCAGTACTTC	-	14	TRBV7-8	TRBJ2-7	TRBD1
CASSSGTDTEAFF	TGCGCCAGCAGCTCCGGGACAGACACTGAAGCTTTCTTT	-	13	TRBV5-1	TRBJ1-1	TRBD1
CASSLRGREPPQHF	TGCGCCAGCAGCTTACGGGGTCGGGAGCCGCCCCAGCATTTT	-	14	TRBV5-1	TRBJ1-5	-
CASSYSSGQGGGYTF	TGTGCCAGCAGTTACTCTTCCGGACAGGGTGGCGGCTACACCTTC	-	15	TRBV6-5	TRBJ1-2	TRBD1
CSGADPGGYGYTF	TGCAGCGGAGCGGATCCGGGAGGCTATGGCTACACCTTC	-	13	TRBV29-1	TRBJ1-2	-
CASSLQGQGTYEQYF	TGCGCCAGCAGCTTGCAAGGACAGGGCACCTACGAGCAGTACTTC	-	15	TRBV5-1	TRBJ2-7	TRBD1
CSSSLVGTANTGELFF	TGTTCCAGCAGCTTAGTAGGGACAGCGAACACCGGGGAGCTGTTTTTT	-	16	TRBV7-9	TRBJ2-2	TRBD1
CASSLVGTGTVSGSYTF	TGTGCCAGCAGCTTGGTCGGGACCGGGACAGTGTCCGGGAGCTACACCTTC	-	17	TRBV5-6	TRBJ1-2	TRBD1
CAILMGEVDTGELFF	TGTGCCATCCTAATGGGAGAGGTAGACACCGGGGAGCTGTTTTTT	-	15	TRBV10-3	TRBJ2-2	-
CASSAGTGRTYEQYF	TGTGCCAGCAGCGCCGGGACAGGGAGGACCTACGAGCAGTACTTC	-	15	TRBV7-7	TRBJ2-7	TRBD1
CASSPRQGGGQPQHF	TGTGCCAGCAGCCCGCGACAGGGTGGAGGACAGCCCCAGCATTTT	-	15	TRBV6-6	TRBJ1-5	TRBD1
CASSWEKMTGGDTQYF	TGCGCCAGCAGTTGGGAAAAAATGACCGGGGGGGATACGCAGTATTTT	-	16	TRBV5-1	TRBJ2-3	TRBD2
CASSMNREETQYF	TGTGCCAGCTCGATGAACAGGGAAGAGACCCAGTACTTC	-	13	TRBV7-9	TRBJ2-5	-
CASTITGATDTQYF	TGTGCCAGCACTATCACAGGGGCCACAGATACGCAGTATTTT	-	14	TRBV11-2	TRBJ2-3	TRBD1
CASSVVEAGANVLTF	TGTGCCAGCAGCGTAGTTGAGGCTGGGGCCAACGTCCTGACTTTC	-	15	TRBV9	TRBJ2-6	-
CASSLRFQGGNTIYF	TGTGCCAGCAGCTTAAGATTCCAGGGTGGAAACACCATATATTTT	-	15	TRBV11-1	TRBJ1-3	-
CASSKSWKHFRESNQPQHF	TGTGCCAGCAGCAAATCCTGGAAACACTTCCGGGAGAGCAATCAGCCCCAGCATTTT	-	19	TRBV21-1	TRBJ1-5	-
CASSLARTGHNEQFF	TGCGCCAGCAGCTTGGCTCGGACAGGTCACAATGAGCAGTTCTTC	-	15	TRBV5-1	TRBJ2-1	TRBD1
CASRRDNAIYGYTF	TGTGCCAGCAGACGAGATAACGCGATCTATGGCTACACCTTC	-	14	TRBV6-1	TRBJ1-2	-
CASSRDSAYEQYF	TGTGCCAGCAGTCGGGACAGCGCTTACGAGCAGTACTTC	-	13	TRBV6-5	TRBJ2-7	TRBD1
CASSYSGGADGYTF	TGTGCCAGCAGTTACAGTGGGGGCGCAGATGGCTACACCTTC	-	14	TRBV6-5	TRBJ1-2	-
CASRLGEPTNYGYTF	TGTGCCAGCAGGCTAGGGGAACCTACGAACTATGGCTACACCTTC	-	15	TRBV11-3	TRBJ1-2	-
CASSRGDTQYF	TGCGCCTCCAGCAGGGGTGATACGCAGTATTTT	-	11	TRBV11-2	TRBJ2-3	-
CASSHNSGYGETQYF	TGCGCCAGCAGCCACAATAGCGGGTACGGAGAGACCCAGTACTTC	-	15	TRBV4-1	TRBJ2-5	TRBD2
CASSLDRTGGARGYTF	TGTGCCAGCAGCTTAGATCGGACAGGGGGCGCGCGGGGCTACACCTTC	-	16	TRBV11-2	TRBJ1-2	TRBD1
CASSDDRGRNTIYF	TGTGCCAGCAGCGACGACAGGGGTCGGAACACCATATATTTT	-	14	TRBV7-9	TRBJ1-3	TRBD1
CASSLRTSGGGNTQYF	TGTGCCAGCAGTTTACGGACTAGCGGGGGGGGAAATACGCAGTATTTT	-	16	TRBV27	TRBJ2-3	TRBD2
CASSPSTDTQYF	TGTGCCAGCAGCCCTAGCACAGATACGCAGTATTTT	-	12	TRBV5-4	TRBJ2-3	-
CASSLNGGQETQYF	TGTGCCAGCAGCTTAAACGGGGGTCAAGAGACCCAGTACTTC	few	14	TRBV7-2	TRBJ2-5	-
CASSGQGYTEAFF	TGTGCCAGCTCGGGACAGGGATACACTGAAGCTTTCTTT	-	13	TRBV7-2	TRBJ1-1	TRBD1
CATSGVVSYEQYF	TGTGCCACCTCGGGGGTCGTCTCATACGAGCAGTACTTC	-	13	TRBV2	TRBJ2-7	-
CASSLGTGYGYTF	TGTGCCAGTAGCCTCGGGACAGGCTATGGCTACACCTTC	once	13	TRBV19	TRBJ1-2	TRBD1